This entry describes one TCR beta chain. The target antigen is unknown. This entry is derived from a study of shared clonotypes between healthy human individuals. Points from the study as a whole: In general, naive subsets displayed greater estimated richness than memory subsets did. The study found lower generation probabilities in non-shared clonotypes than in those shared by all four donors.

Germline lookup yields CDR1 SGHTA and CDR2 FQGTGA. CDR3 length equals 13 residues. V was shortened by 4 bases and J by 6 bases, with 13 bases between the two germline ends. Profiled with immunoSEQ multiplex PCR; TCRdb holds only in-frame clones, not every one. The sample lists 2 million to 2.5 million clones, roughly 92% occurring once. The sample consisted of naive CD4+ T cells from PBMCs. Subset reported: CD45RA+ positively selected. The V call is TRBV7-3, the J call TRBJ2-7, with TRBD1 as a possible D gene (7 bases). This TCR was recovered from a man aged 18-30 years in good health. Some clones in this sample may be carry-over from other donors' samples. The CDR3 is CASSYNRGGEQYF. The CDR3, as DNA: TGTGCCAGCAGCTACAACAGGGGAGGCGAGCAGTACTTC. The complete variable domain, with remaining parts taken from reference TRBV7-3 and TRBJ2-7, reads GAGVSQTPSNKVTEKGKYVELRCDPISGHTALYWYRQSLGQGPEFLIYFQGTGAADDSGLPNDRFFAVRPEGSVSTLKIQRTERGDSAVYLCASSYNRGGEQYFGPGTRLTVT.